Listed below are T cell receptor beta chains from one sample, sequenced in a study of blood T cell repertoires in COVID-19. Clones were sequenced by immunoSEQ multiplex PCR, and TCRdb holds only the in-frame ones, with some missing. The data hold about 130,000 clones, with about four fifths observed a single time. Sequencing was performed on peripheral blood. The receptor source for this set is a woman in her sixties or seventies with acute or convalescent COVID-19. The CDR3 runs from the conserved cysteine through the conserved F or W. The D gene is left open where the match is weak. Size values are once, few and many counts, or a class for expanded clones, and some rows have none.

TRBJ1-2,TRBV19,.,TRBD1,TGTGCCAGTACCGGGGGACAGAGCGAAAGTTACTATGGCTACACCTTC,CASTGGQSESYYGYTF
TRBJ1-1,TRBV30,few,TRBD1,TGTGCCTGGAGTCGGCACAGGGGCACTGAAGCTTTCTTT,CAWSRHRGTEAFF
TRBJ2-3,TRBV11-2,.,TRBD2,TGTGCCAGCAGCTTACGGGCTAGCGGGGGGGCCCGGACAGATACGCAGTATTTT,CASSLRASGGARTDTQYF
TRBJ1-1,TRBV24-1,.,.,TGTGCCACGCAACAGGGAACGGGCACTGAAGCTTTCTTT,CATQQGTGTEAFF
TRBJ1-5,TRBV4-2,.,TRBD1,TGTGCCAGCAGCCGCCGAGGAACAGGGGGAGATCAGCCCCAGCATTTT,CASSRRGTGGDQPQHF
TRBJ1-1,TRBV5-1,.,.,TGCGCCAGCAGCTCCAGACAGCATGAAGCTTTCTTT,CASSSRQHEAFF
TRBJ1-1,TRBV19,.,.,TGTGCCAGTAGTATAGTGGCGGGGGGGACTGAAGCTTTCTTT,CASSIVAGGTEAFF
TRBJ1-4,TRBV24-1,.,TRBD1,TGTGCCACCAGTGCCCCGGTGGCAGGGGGCATGGAAAAACTGTTTTTT,CATSAPVAGGMEKLFF
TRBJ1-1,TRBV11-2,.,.,TGTGCCAGCAGCTCCTACCCCAGGGCTATGAACACTGAAGCTTTCTTT,CASSSYPRAMNTEAFF
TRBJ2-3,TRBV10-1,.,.,TGCGCCAGCAGTTCTTATAGCGGAGGCTCGCAGTATTTT,CASSSYSGGSQYF
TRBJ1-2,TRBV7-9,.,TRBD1,TGTGCCAGCAGCCCCCGACAGGGAGGACGGGGCTACACCTTC,CASSPRQGGRGYTF
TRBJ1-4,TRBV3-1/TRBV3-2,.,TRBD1,TGTGCCAGCAGCCAACAAGACAGGGGGCGCAGAAAACTGTTTTTT,CASSQQDRGRRKLFF
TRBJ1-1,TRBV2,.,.,TGTGCCAGCACGGCGCAGGGGTTTGAAGCTTTCTTT,CASTAQGFEAFF
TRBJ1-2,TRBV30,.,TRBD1,TGTGCCTGGAGTTACCCAGGGGGAAATGGCTACACCTTC,CAWSYPGGNGYTF
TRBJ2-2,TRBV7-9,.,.,TGTGCCAGCAGCTTAGATTACGGGGAGCTGTTTTTT,CASSLDYGELFF
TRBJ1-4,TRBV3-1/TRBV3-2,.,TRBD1,TGTGCCAGCAGCCTCGGCCCGGGACAGGGTTGGGGTGAAAAACTGTTTTTT,CASSLGPGQGWGEKLFF
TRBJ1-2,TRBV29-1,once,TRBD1,TGCAGCGCGGAAGCCGGGACAGCTTATGGCTACACCTTC,CSAEAGTAYGYTF
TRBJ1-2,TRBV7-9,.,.,TGTGCCAGCGGGCCCCGTGACCAGGGAAACTATGGCTACACCTTC,CASGPRDQGNYGYTF